The 23 T cell receptor beta chains listed next were all sequenced from one sample in a study of CD8 T cells in ankylosing spondylitis. TCRdb called the 5' RACE reads again in MiXCR, with one record for every CDR3 protein. This repertoire shows around 6,100 distinct CDR3 sequences, around 2.3% found once; its top ten account for 51%. The sequencing sample was made of blood, either unsorted or a sorted T cell fraction (not recorded which). Receptors were obtained from a male donor with ankylosing spondylitis or in good health (not recorded which).

There are many counts of this clonotype. The V call is TRBV9, the J call TRBJ2-7; TRBD2 matches at 9 bases. CDR1 SGDLS and CDR2 YYNGEE come from the germline V gene. This CDR3 has 14 residues. J lost 3 bases, V lost 4 bases, and 5 bases had no gene match. CDR3 bases: TGTGCCAGCAGCCCCGGACTAGCGAACTACGAGCAGTACTTC. This codes for CASSPGLANYEQYF.

The V gene is TRBV9, the J gene TRBJ2-5, with D possibly matching TRBD2 (5 bases). V lost 3 bases to trimming and J lost 5 bases, with 5 bases between them. Germline V lookup: CDR1 SGDLS, CDR2 YYNGEE. This CDR3 is built from 11 residues. The CDR3 DNA is TGTGCCAGCAGCGGGAGGGAGACCCAGTACTTC. Translated, it gives CASSGRETQYF.

The chain links TRBV9 to TRBJ2-1; tentatively, D is TRBD2 (6 bases). The V end was cut by 3 bases, the J end by 6 bases, with 13 bases between. This CDR3 comprises 14 residues. Germline CDR1 and CDR2: SGDLS and YYNGEE. DNA of the CDR3: TGTGCCAGCAGCGCCAGACTAGTACCCAATGAGCAGTTCTTC. It specifies CASSARLVPNEQFF.

This clonotype was found many times. The V and J genes are TRBV9 and TRBJ2-1; 10 bases fit TRBD2. CDR1 and CDR2 from the germline V gene are SGDLS and YYNGEE. The CDR3 has 15 amino acids. V was pared by 4 bases and J by 0 bases, with 1 base of the junction left unmatched. CDR3 sequence: CASSPSGSSYNEQFF. In DNA form, the CDR3 reads TGTGCCAGCAGCCCTAGCGGGAGCTCCTACAATGAGCAGTTCTTC.

By share of the sample, this clonotype is medium-sized. The rearrangement links TRBV9 to TRBJ2-2; possible D gene TRBD1, 6 bases. The CDR3 consists of 15 residues. Germline V CDR1 and CDR2: SGDLS, YYNGEE. Deletions cut 3 bases from V and 3 bases from J, with 12 bases between. This chain's CDR3 is CASSADRTYTGELFF. The CDR3 nucleotides read TGTGCCAGCAGCGCAGACAGGACATACACCGGGGAGCTGTTTTTT. Full variable domain (remainder filled in from reference TRBV9 and TRBJ2-2): DSGVTQTPKHLITATGQRVTLRCSPRSGDLSVYWYQQSLDQGLQFLIQYYNGEERAKGNILERFSAQQFPDLHSELNLSSLELGDSALYFCASSADRTYTGELFFGEGSRLTVL.

This clonotype has a count of ten or more. CDR3 nucleotides: TGTGCCAGCAGCCCCCCTGGCACCTACAATGAGCAGTTCTTC. It encodes CASSPPGTYNEQFF. This chain connects TRBV9 to TRBJ2-1; no firm D call. With 4 bases removed from V and 2 bases from J, the gap between germline ends came to 10 bases. The CDR3 extends over 14 amino acids. Germline assignment: CDR1 SGDLS and CDR2 YYNGEE.

This clonotype was detected many times. This chain uses TRBV9 with TRBJ2-1, with 8 bases lining up with TRBD2. From germline, CDR1 is SGDLS and CDR2 YYNGEE. The CDR3 has 16 amino acids. The J segment lost 6 bases and the V segment lost 4 bases, leaving 12 bases of the junction unmatched. The CDR3 protein is CASSPQVGLAINEQFF. CDR3 coding DNA: TGTGCCAGCAGCCCCCAAGTTGGACTAGCAATCAATGAGCAGTTCTTC.

This clonotype was seen repeatedly, ten times or more. The J gene is TRBJ2-1, the V gene TRBV9; 7 positions match TRBD1. The CDR3 is made up of 13 amino acids. V lost 1 base, J lost 6 bases, and 1 base stayed unmatched. Looked up from germline, CDR1 is SGDLS and CDR2 is YYNGEE. Written as DNA, the CDR3 is TGTGCCAGCAGCGTACCAGGGGGCAATGAGCAGTTCTTC. Protein: CASSVPGGNEQFF.

This clonotype was counted ten times or more. V gene TRBV9 combines with J gene TRBJ2-3; D uncertain. V shed 4 bases and J shed 6 bases, with 9 bases lying between them. The CDR3 runs 12 residues. CDR1 is SGDLS and CDR2 is YYNGEE in the germline V gene. The CDR3, as DNA: TGTGCCAGCAGCCCCAGTCGTGATACGCAGTATTTT. This codes for CASSPSRDTQYF.

By frequency in the sample, this clonotype is medium-sized. This chain connects TRBV9 to TRBJ1-2; D is unresolved. This CDR3 comprises 13 residues. V was pared by 0 bases and J by 3 bases, with 6 bases between. Per the germline V gene, CDR1 is SGDLS and CDR2 is YYNGEE. In nucleotides, the CDR3 is TGTGCCAGCAGCGTAGGGACGGACTATGGCTACACCTTC. Translating it yields CASSVGTDYGYTF.

This clonotype was seen at least ten times. The rearrangement uses TRBV9 and TRBJ2-3; D is uncertain. Germline CDR1 SGDLS, CDR2 YYNGEE. The CDR3 loop spans 14 amino acids. With 0 bases removed from V and 4 bases from J, the gap between germline ends came to 9 bases. CDR3 coding DNA: TGTGCCAGCAGCGTAGACCTACGGGCAGATACGCAGTATTTT. Its protein product is CASSVDLRADTQYF.

This clonotype was recorded many times. The chain combines TRBV9 with TRBJ2-1; a possible D gene is TRBD1 (6 bases). The CDR3 contains 16 residues. Germline CDR1 is SGDLS and CDR2 is YYNGEE. Trimming took 3 bases from V and 1 from J, leaving 14 bases between them. The CDR3 sequence is CASSGGGRGSYNEQFF. As DNA, the CDR3 is TGTGCCAGCAGCGGAGGGGGAAGGGGGTCCTACAATGAGCAGTTCTTC.

In this sample, this clonotype turned up many times. The rearrangement uses TRBV9 and TRBJ2-7, with D perhaps being TRBD1 or TRBD2 (5 bases each). V was clipped by 3 bases and J by 2 bases, with 12 bases between them. This CDR3 has 14 residues. CDR1 SGDLS and CDR2 YYNGEE come from the germline V gene. The CDR3 sequence: CASSAQDSAYEQYF. Written as DNA, the CDR3 is TGTGCCAGCAGCGCACAGGACTCGGCCTACGAGCAGTACTTC. Full variable domain (remainder filled in from reference TRBV9 and TRBJ2-7): DSGVTQTPKHLITATGQRVTLRCSPRSGDLSVYWYQQSLDQGLQFLIQYYNGEERAKGNILERFSAQQFPDLHSELNLSSLELGDSALYFCASSAQDSAYEQYFGPGTRLTVT.

At least ten counts were recorded for this clonotype. CDR3 sequence: CASSVGSQGWDNEQFF. CDR3 bases: TGTGCCAGCAGCGTAGGTTCACAGGGGTGGGACAATGAGCAGTTCTTC. The chain has TRBV9 and TRBJ2-1; 7 nucleotides align to TRBD1. The trim removed 0 bases at V and 5 bases at J, leaving 8 bases unmatched. The V gene's germline CDR1 is SGDLS and CDR2 YYNGEE. CDR3 length: 16 amino acids. Full variable domain (outside the CDR3, taken from reference TRBV9 and TRBJ2-1): DSGVTQTPKHLITATGQRVTLRCSPRSGDLSVYWYQQSLDQGLQFLIQYYNGEERAKGNILERFSAQQFPDLHSELNLSSLELGDSALYFCASSVGSQGWDNEQFFGPGTRLTVL.

This clonotype showed up many times. This chain links TRBV9 with TRBJ2-1, with D unresolved. V dropped 0 bases and J dropped 5 bases, with 12 bases sitting between them. Germline loops: CDR1 SGDLS, CDR2 YYNGEE. This CDR3 is 15 amino acids long. The CDR3 DNA reads TGTGCCAGCAGCGTAGTAGGGATAACGCACAATGAGCAGTTCTTC. It is translated as CASSVVGITHNEQFF. Looking up the rest from reference TRBV9 and TRBJ2-1 gives the full variable domain: DSGVTQTPKHLITATGQRVTLRCSPRSGDLSVYWYQQSLDQGLQFLIQYYNGEERAKGNILERFSAQQFPDLHSELNLSSLELGDSALYFCASSVVGITHNEQFFGPGTRLTVL.

This clonotype counts as medium-sized. V usage is TRBV9 and J usage is TRBJ2-5, with D possibly being TRBD1 (5 bases). Germline CDR1 reads SGDLS; CDR2 reads YYNGEE. The ends were cut back, 9 bases at V and 2 bases at J, with 17 bases in the middle. The CDR3 loop spans 14 amino acids. CDR3 nucleotide sequence: TGTGCCACCGCGAAGGGGTTGAGACAAGAGACCCAGTACTTC. This encodes CATAKGLRQETQYF.

This clonotype is hyperexpanded. The V call is TRBV9, the J call TRBJ1-2, with D tentatively TRBD1 (6 bases). CDR1 and CDR2 from the germline V gene are SGDLS and YYNGEE. V lost 4 bases to trimming and J lost 0 bases, with 16 bases between them. The CDR3 covers 16 residues. The CDR3 sequence: CASSPLGGSANYGYTF. For the CDR3, the DNA is TGTGCCAGCAGCCCCCTCGGGGGCTCGGCTAACTATGGCTACACCTTC.

This clonotype qualifies as medium-sized (0.01 to 0.1%). J is TRBJ1-5 and V is TRBV9; 9 bases line up with TRBD1. V gave up 4 bases and J gave up 4 bases; unmatched junction bases: 12. The CDR3 covers 17 residues. Germline assignment: CDR1 SGDLS and CDR2 YYNGEE. For the CDR3, the DNA is TGTGCCAGCAGCCTAGGGGCGGGGACAGGGCATAATCAGCCCCAGCATTTT. Its translation is CASSLGAGTGHNQPQHF.

This clonotype is medium-sized in the sample. V is TRBV9 and J is TRBJ2-3; either TRBD1 or TRBD2 may fit D (6 bases each). The ends were cut back, 4 bases at V and 4 bases at J, with 25 bases in the middle. The germline CDR1 and CDR2 sequences are SGDLS and YYNGEE. The CDR3 totals 18 residues. CDR3 nucleotides: TGTGCCAGCAGCCTCACAGGGATCGCGGGTACGGGGGCAGATACGCAGTATTTT. It yields the protein CASSLTGIAGTGADTQYF.

This clonotype came up a few times. The chain recombines TRBV9 with TRBJ2-7, with 13 bases matching TRBD2. From germline, CDR1 is SGDLS and CDR2 YYNGEE. J lost 4 bases, V lost 0 bases, and 4 bases had no gene match. The CDR3 is made up of 16 amino acids. This CDR3 reads CASSVEGLAGVYEQYF. DNA of the CDR3: TGTGCCAGCAGCGTAGAAGGACTAGCGGGAGTGTACGAGCAGTACTTC.

This clonotype was counted many times. The V gene is TRBV9, the J gene TRBJ2-1, with a tentative D call TRBD1 (6 bases). This CDR3 contains 14 residues. The V gene lost 2 bases and the J gene lost 8 bases, with 14 bases spanning the gap. Germline V gene data show CDR1 as SGDLS and CDR2 as YYNGEE. The CDR3 sequence is CASSVRGQPHEQFF. In DNA, the CDR3 is TGTGCCAGCAGCGTCCGGGGACAACCCCATGAGCAGTTCTTC.

This clonotype was counted at least ten times. The rearrangement uses TRBV9 and TRBJ2-3, with a weak D call TRBD2 (5 bases). The CDR3 has 16 amino acids. Germline lookup yields CDR1 SGDLS and CDR2 YYNGEE. The V and J ends lost 3 bases and 6 bases respectively, with 20 bases between them. Written as DNA, the CDR3 is TGTGCCAGCAGCGCTAACCGGGATCTCCCTGGCGATACGCAGTATTTT. This sequence encodes CASSANRDLPGDTQYF.

This clonotype appeared many times. The gene calls are TRBV9 and TRBJ2-1, with TRBD1 identical over 7 bases. With 3 bases clipped from V and 2 bases from J, the junction kept 5 bases outside the gene matches. From germline, CDR1 is SGDLS and CDR2 YYNGEE. This CDR3 spans 15 amino acids. CDR3 DNA sequence: TGTGCCAGCAGCGAAGACAGGGACCCCTACAATGAGCAGTTCTTC. This codes for CASSEDRDPYNEQFF.